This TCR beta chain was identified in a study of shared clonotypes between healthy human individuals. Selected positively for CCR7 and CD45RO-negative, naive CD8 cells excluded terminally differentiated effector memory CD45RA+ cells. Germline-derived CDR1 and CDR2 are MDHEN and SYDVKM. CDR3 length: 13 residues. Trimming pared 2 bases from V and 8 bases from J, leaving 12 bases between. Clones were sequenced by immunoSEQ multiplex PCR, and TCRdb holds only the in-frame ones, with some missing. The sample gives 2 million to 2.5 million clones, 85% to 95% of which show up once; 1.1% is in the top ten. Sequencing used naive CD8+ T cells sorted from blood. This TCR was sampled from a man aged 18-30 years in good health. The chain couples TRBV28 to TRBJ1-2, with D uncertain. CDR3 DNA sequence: TGTGCCAGCAGTTTAAAGTCGTACCTCGGCTACACCTTC. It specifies CASSLKSYLGYTF.